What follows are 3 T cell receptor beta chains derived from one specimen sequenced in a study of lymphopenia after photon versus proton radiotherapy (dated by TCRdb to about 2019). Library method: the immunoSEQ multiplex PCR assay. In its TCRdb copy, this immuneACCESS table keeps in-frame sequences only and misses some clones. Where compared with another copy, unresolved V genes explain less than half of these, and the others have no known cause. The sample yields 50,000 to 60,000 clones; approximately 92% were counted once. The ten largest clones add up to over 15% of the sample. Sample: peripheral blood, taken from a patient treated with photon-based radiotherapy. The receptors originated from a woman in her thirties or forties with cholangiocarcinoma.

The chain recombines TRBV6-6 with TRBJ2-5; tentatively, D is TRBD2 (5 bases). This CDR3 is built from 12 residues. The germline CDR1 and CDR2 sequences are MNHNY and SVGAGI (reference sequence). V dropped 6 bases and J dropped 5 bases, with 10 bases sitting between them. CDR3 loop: CASRDSVETQYF. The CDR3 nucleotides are TGTGCCAGCAGGGACTCAGTGGAGACCCAGTACTTC.

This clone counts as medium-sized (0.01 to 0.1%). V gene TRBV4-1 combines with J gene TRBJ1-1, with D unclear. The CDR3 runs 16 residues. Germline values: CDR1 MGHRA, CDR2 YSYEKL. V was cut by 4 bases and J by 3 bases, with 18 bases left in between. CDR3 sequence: CASSPIGREVYTEAFF. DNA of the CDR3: TGCGCCAGCAGCCCGATCGGACGGGAAGTCTACACTGAAGCTTTCTTT.

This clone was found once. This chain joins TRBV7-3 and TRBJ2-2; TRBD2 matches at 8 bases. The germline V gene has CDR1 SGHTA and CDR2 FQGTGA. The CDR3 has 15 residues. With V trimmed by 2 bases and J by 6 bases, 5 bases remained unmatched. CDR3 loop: CASSLFSSGPGELFF. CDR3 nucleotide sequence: TGTGCCAGCAGCTTATTTTCTAGCGGGCCCGGGGAGCTGTTTTTT. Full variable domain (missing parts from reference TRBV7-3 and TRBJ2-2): GAGVSQTPSNKVTEKGKYVELRCDPISGHTALYWYRQSLGQGPEFLIYFQGTGAADDSGLPNDRFFAVRPEGSVSTLKIQRTERGDSAVYLCASSLFSSGPGELFFGEGSRLTVL.